The T cell receptor beta chain described here comes from a study of T cell changes during pregnancy in multiple sclerosis. The repertoire was sequenced with immunoSEQ multiplex PCR; TCRdb's copy has only in-frame clones and lacks some. The sample has some 120,000 clones; less than 97% are singletons. This CDR3 contains 12 residues. Germline lookup yields CDR1 SGHAT and CDR2 FQNNGV. The V gene lost 7 bases and the J gene lost 10 bases, with 14 bases spanning the gap. V usage is TRBV11-2 and J usage is TRBJ2-1; possibly TRBD2 for D (6 bases). Sequences were derived from peripheral blood, sampled after pregnancy. This clonotype was sampled from a female donor with multiple sclerosis, enrolled in a pregnancy study. The CDR3, as DNA: TGTGCCAGCAACAACCGGGACTTCGAGCAGTTCTTC. Its translation is CASNNRDFEQFF.